These T cell receptor beta chains were read from a single sample in a study of identical twins. TCRdb itself ran the 5' RACE reads through MiXCR, one entry per CDR3 protein. The sample has more than 200,000 distinct CDR3 sequences, roughly an eighth seen once. Sequencing input: memory (CD45RO+) T cells sorted from blood. All receptors come from a woman aged 18-29 years in good health. CDR3s include the opening cysteine and the closing phenylalanine or tryptophan. D genes are given only for firm matches. Some rows have no size entry. The others give once, few or many, or a class for an expanded clone.

- | TRBJ2-7 | TRBD2 | TRBV14 | CASSLTSGRSHEQYF | TGTGCCAGCAGCCTGACTAGCGGGAGGAGCCACGAGCAGTACTTC
- | TRBJ2-6 | TRBD1 | TRBV6-1 | CASRAPGQGGSGANVLTF | TGTGCCAGCCGTGCGCCGGGACAGGGGGGCTCTGGGGCCAACGTCCTGACTTTC
many | TRBJ2-5 | TRBD1 | TRBV5-5 | CASSRTGLQETQYF | TGTGCCAGCAGCCGGACAGGCCTCCAAGAGACCCAGTACTTC
many | TRBJ2-5 | - | TRBV20-1 | CSARLGGEETQYF | TGCAGTGCTAGGTTGGGAGGAGAAGAGACCCAGTACTTC
- | TRBJ2-1 | TRBD2 | TRBV20-1 | CSASPPGLARGNEQFF | TGCAGTGCTAGCCCTCCGGGACTAGCGAGGGGCAATGAGCAGTTCTTC
- | TRBJ2-3 | TRBD1 | TRBV9 | CASNRGLGTDTQYF | TGTGCCAGTAACAGGGGGCTTGGCACAGATACGCAGTATTTT
- | TRBJ1-2 | - | TRBV6-1 | CASSLYGTDAYGYTF | TGTGCCAGCAGTCTATACGGAACAGACGCATATGGCTACACCTTC
few | TRBJ2-1 | - | TRBV12-3/TRBV12-4 | CASSSLRGTTTVSYNEQFF | TGTGCCAGCAGTTCACTCCGCGGGACGACCACCGTCTCCTACAATGAGCAGTTCTTC
- | TRBJ1-5 | - | TRBV15 | CATSRAHNSGVMGF | TGTGCCACCAGCAGAGCCCACAACAGTGGAGTGATGGGGTTT
many | TRBJ2-7 | - | TRBV6-1 | CASRKWDGSSYEQYF | TGTGCCAGCAGAAAATGGGACGGCAGCTCCTACGAGCAGTACTTC
- | TRBJ1-1 | - | TRBV11-1 | CASRRGPNTEAFF | TGTGCCAGCAGGAGAGGCCCGAACACTGAAGCTTTCTTT
few | TRBJ2-7 | - | TRBV3-1 | CASSQEEVGSSYEQYF | TGTGCCAGCAGCCAAGAGGAGGTAGGCAGCTCCTACGAGCAGTACTTC
many | TRBJ2-1 | TRBD2 | TRBV20-1 | CSARGGSGREEQFF | TGCAGTGCTAGAGGGGGTAGCGGGAGGGAGGAGCAGTTCTTC
- | TRBJ2-7 | TRBD2 | TRBV20-1 | CSATSGGAHEQYF | TGCAGTGCTACCAGCGGGGGGGCCCACGAGCAGTACTTC
many | TRBJ2-7 | TRBD2 | TRBV5-1 | CASSKVAGLRYEQYF | TGCGCCAGCAGCAAAGTAGCGGGTCTCAGATACGAGCAGTACTTC
- | TRBJ2-5 | - | TRBV27 | CATTKQGTETQYF | TGTGCCACCACTAAACAGGGAACAGAGACCCAGTACTTC
- | TRBJ2-3 | - | TRBV7-3 | CASSPKVGRGWDTQYF | TGTGCCAGCAGCCCCAAAGTAGGGCGGGGCTGGGATACGCAGTATTTT
- | TRBJ2-5 | - | TRBV24-1 | CATSKAGNEETQYF | TGTGCCACCAGTAAGGCAGGGAACGAGGAGACCCAGTACTTC
- | TRBJ2-1 | TRBD2 | TRBV20-1 | CSARSPAGITYNEQFF | TGCAGTGCTAGATCCCCAGCGGGAATAACGTACAATGAGCAGTTCTTC
- | TRBJ1-3 | - | TRBV14 | CASSQGWNTIYF | TGTGCCAGCAGCCAAGGTTGGAACACCATATATTTT
few | TRBJ1-2 | - | TRBV10-3 | CAISAPGTRAYGYTF | TGTGCCATCAGTGCCCCCGGGACAAGGGCTTATGGCTACACCTTC
- | TRBJ2-7 | TRBD1 | TRBV25-1 | CASSAHGTGTYEQYF | TGTGCCAGCAGTGCCCATGGGACAGGGACCTACGAGCAGTACTTC
- | TRBJ2-7 | - | TRBV9 | CASSVNLDYEQYF | TGTGCCAGCAGCGTTAACCTGGACTACGAGCAGTACTTC
few | TRBJ2-2 | - | TRBV4-2 | CASSQVGSNTGELFF | TGTGCCAGCAGCCAAGTCGGATCGAACACCGGGGAGCTGTTTTTT
- | TRBJ2-7 | - | TRBV4-1 | CASSLSEGPSYEQYF | TGCGCCAGCAGCCTCTCAGAGGGACCCTCCTACGAGCAGTACTTC
- | TRBJ2-4 | - | TRBV7-9 | CASSAGPQGSENIQYF | TGTGCCAGCAGCGCCGGACCCCAGGGATCAGAAAACATTCAGTACTTC
- | TRBJ2-1 | - | TRBV18 | CASSPPGLYNEQFF | TGTGCCAGCTCACCACCGGGACTCTACAATGAGCAGTTCTTC
many | TRBJ2-1 | - | TRBV28 | CASCPALVPYNEQFF | TGTGCCAGCTGCCCAGCCCTAGTGCCCTACAATGAGCAGTTCTTC
few | TRBJ2-5 | TRBD2 | TRBV6-4 | CASSPSGGIQETQYF | TGTGCCAGCAGCCCTAGCGGGGGGATCCAAGAGACCCAGTACTTC
few | TRBJ2-1 | - | TRBV6-2/TRBV6-3 | CASRPGTQFNEQFF | TGTGCCAGCAGACCCGGGACTCAGTTCAATGAGCAGTTCTTC
few | TRBJ2-5 | TRBD2 | TRBV9 | CASSLSGRPETQYF | TGTGCCAGCAGCTTGAGCGGGAGGCCAGAGACCCAGTACTTC
few | TRBJ2-6 | - | TRBV20-1 | CSARDSGTGNVLTF | TGCAGTGCTAGAGACTCCGGGACGGGCAACGTCCTGACTTTC
many | TRBJ2-7 | - | TRBV7-8 | CASSLATAPYEQYF | TGTGCCAGCAGCTTAGCGACAGCACCCTACGAGCAGTACTTC
- | TRBJ2-1 | - | TRBV20-1 | CSARFSPQEQFF | TGCAGTGCTAGATTTTCCCCTCAGGAGCAGTTCTTC
few | TRBJ2-6 | - | TRBV27 | CASSFDRTSSGANVLTF | TGTGCCAGCAGTTTTGACAGAACCAGCTCTGGGGCCAACGTCCTGACTTTC
- | TRBJ2-3 | - | TRBV7-9 | CATKTGSADTQYF | TGTGCCACCAAGACCGGTAGTGCAGATACGCAGTATTTT
few | TRBJ2-2 | - | TRBV27 | CASSLRGATGELFF | TGTGCCAGCAGTTTAAGGGGGGCCACCGGGGAGCTGTTTTTT
- | TRBJ2-2 | - | TRBV6-1 | CASSEFTGLAYAGELFF | TGTGCCAGCAGTGAATTCACGGGGCTAGCGTACGCCGGGGAGCTGTTTTTT
few | TRBJ2-3 | - | TRBV20-1 | CSASPGVGTDTQYF | TGCAGTGCTAGTCCGGGAGTGGGCACAGATACGCAGTATTTT
few | TRBJ2-3 | TRBD1 | TRBV20-1 | CSAGERQGAKDTQYF | TGCAGTGCTGGAGAGAGGCAGGGGGCAAAAGATACGCAGTATTTT
- | TRBJ2-1 | - | TRBV18 | CASSPQRDVGEQFF | TGTGCCAGCTCACCACAACGGGACGTCGGTGAGCAGTTCTTC
- | TRBJ2-7 | - | TRBV2 | CASSQSTYGQYF | TGTGCCAGCAGTCAATCAACTTACGGGCAGTACTTC